Listed below are T cell receptor beta chains from one sample, sequenced in a study of blood T cell repertoires in COVID-19. Here immunoSEQ multiplex PCR was the method, and the copy in TCRdb shows in-frame clones only, minus some. The sample yields 200,000 to 300,000 clones, about 88% seen once. Input material: peripheral blood. These receptors were taken from a man aged 25-40 years with active or convalescent COVID-19. Both conserved end residues are part of each CDR3. D genes are given only for firm matches. Clone size is not always given. Where it is, it says once, few, many or a class for expanded clones.

>TRBV9|TRBJ2-1|-|-
TGTGCCAGCAGCGCAGACATCTACGGAACCTACAATGAGCAGTTCTTC
CASSADIYGTYNEQFF
>TRBV5-4|TRBJ1-1|-|medium-sized
TGTGCCAGCAGCGTCGTCAGGGGAACTGAAGCTTTCTTT
CASSVVRGTEAFF
>TRBV29-1|TRBJ1-1|-|-
TGCAGCGTTGATTACGGGGGGTGGGAAGCTTTCTTT
CSVDYGGWEAFF
>TRBV6-1|TRBJ2-5|TRBD2|-
TGTGCCAGCAGTGAACGAACTAGCGGGAAAGAGACCCAGTACTTC
CASSERTSGKETQYF
>TRBV30|TRBJ2-1|-|few
TGTGCCTGGAGTACCTTAGCGTTCAATGAGCAGTTCTTC
CAWSTLAFNEQFF
>TRBV7-2|TRBJ1-6|TRBD1|-
TGTGCCAGCGAACAGGGGGCGGCAAATAATTCACCCCTCCACTTT
CASEQGAANNSPLHF
>TRBV9|TRBJ1-1|TRBD1|few
TGTGCCAGCAGCGTAGGGACAGGGGACACTGAAGCTTTCTTT
CASSVGTGDTEAFF
>TRBV13|TRBJ2-2|TRBD1|-
TGTGCCAGCAGCTCCGGACAGGGTCTAATGGAGCTGTTTTTT
CASSSGQGLMELFF
>TRBV7-9|TRBJ1-3|-|-
TGTGCCAGCAGCTCCTGGGGAACCGGGGACACCATATATTTT
CASSSWGTGDTIYF
>TRBV6-5|TRBJ2-7|TRBD1|-
TGTGCCAGCAGTCACTGGGACAGGGCTAGCTCCTACGAGCAGTACTTC
CASSHWDRASSYEQYF
>TRBV19|TRBJ2-1|TRBD2|-
TGTGCCAGTAGTATCAGGGAGGGCGATGAGCAGTTCTTC
CASSIREGDEQFF
>TRBV9|TRBJ2-6|TRBD2|-
TGTGCCAGCAGCGTAGGGGTTAGCGGGGGGTTCACCTCTGGGGCCAACGTCCTGACTTTC
CASSVGVSGGFTSGANVLTF
>TRBV12-3/TRBV12-4|TRBJ1-6|TRBD1|once
TGTGCCAGCAGTTTCCAGGGGGCTTCACCCCTCCACTTT
CASSFQGASPLHF
>TRBV9|TRBJ2-5|TRBD2|-
TGTGCCAGCAGCGTAGGAATAACGGGGGGTAACCAAGAGACCCAGTACTTC
CASSVGITGGNQETQYF
>TRBV6-1|TRBJ2-1|TRBD1|-
TGTGCCAGCAGTGAAGTGGCAGGGGGTAATAATGAGCAGTTCTTC
CASSEVAGGNNEQFF
>TRBV11-2|TRBJ2-5|-|-
TGTGCCAGCAGCTTACGACTAGGGAAAGGCCAGTACTTC
CASSLRLGKGQYF
>TRBV4-1|TRBJ2-3|TRBD1|-
TGCGCCAGCAAGGACGGAAGACCCGGGACAGCAAGCAGAGATACGCAGTATTTT
CASKDGRPGTASRDTQYF
>TRBV10-3|TRBJ2-3|TRBD2|few
TGTGCCATCAGTGGAGGACTAGCGGGGGGCACAGATACGCAGTATTTT
CAISGGLAGGTDTQYF
>TRBV9|TRBJ1-2|TRBD1|-
TGTGCCAGCAGCGCCGAAGACAACGAGAGAGAGCGGGACAGGGGTTTCAACTATGGCTACACCTTC
CASSAEDNERERDRGFNYGYTF
>TRBV29-1|TRBJ2-1|TRBD2|-
TGCAGCGCGGAAACACGGGGGGGGAGCTCCTACAATGAGCAGTTCTTC
CSAETRGGSSYNEQFF
>TRBV19|TRBJ2-5|TRBD2|-
TGTGCCAGTAGTACTAGCGGGGTCGAGACCCAGTACTTC
CASSTSGVETQYF
>TRBV15|TRBJ1-4|TRBD1|-
TGTGCCACCAGCAGCGGGACAGGAGATGAAAAACTGTTTTTT
CATSSGTGDEKLFF
>TRBV10-3|TRBJ2-7|-|-
TGTGCCACCTCGGAGGGACAGACCTACGAGCAGTACTTC
CATSEGQTYEQYF
>TRBV5-6|TRBJ2-2|TRBD1|-
TGTGCCAGCCCCACAGGGGGCGGGGCGAACACCGGGGAGCTGTTTTTT
CASPTGGGANTGELFF
>TRBV12-3/TRBV12-4|TRBJ2-2|-|-
TGTGCCAGCAGTTTAGAAGCTACCGGGGAGCTGTTTTTT
CASSLEATGELFF
>TRBV7-9|TRBJ2-7|TRBD2|-
TGTGCCAGCAGCGACCCTAGCGGGGGGGCCTTCGAGCAGTACTTC
CASSDPSGGAFEQYF
>TRBV4-1|TRBJ1-6|-|-
TGCGCCAGCAGCCAAGAGCACCGGACAGTTAATTCACCCCTCCACTTT
CASSQEHRTVNSPLHF
>TRBV29-1|TRBJ1-4|TRBD1|-
TGCAGCGTTGAAGTATCCGGACAGGGGACTAATGAAAAACTGTTTTTT
CSVEVSGQGTNEKLFF
>TRBV6-5|TRBJ1-5|-|few
TGTGCCAGCAGTTGGGCGCGCGGGGCTGAGCCCCAGCATTTT
CASSWARGAEPQHF
>TRBV12-3/TRBV12-4|TRBJ2-7|TRBD1|-
TGTGCCAGCAGGGTAGGACAGGGCTACGAGCAGTACTTC
CASRVGQGYEQYF
>TRBV21-1|TRBJ1-5|-|-
TGTGCCAGCACCGTACAGTCCGAGATGCGTCAGCCCCAGCATTTT
CASTVQSEMRQPQHF
>TRBV27|TRBJ2-2|-|once
TGTGCCAGCAGCAACCTAGGGGGCACCGGGGAGCTGTTTTTT
CASSNLGGTGELFF
>TRBV10-1|TRBJ1-3|-|few
TGCGCCAGCAGTGCCACAGGAGTTATTTCTGGAAACACCATATATTTT
CASSATGVISGNTIYF